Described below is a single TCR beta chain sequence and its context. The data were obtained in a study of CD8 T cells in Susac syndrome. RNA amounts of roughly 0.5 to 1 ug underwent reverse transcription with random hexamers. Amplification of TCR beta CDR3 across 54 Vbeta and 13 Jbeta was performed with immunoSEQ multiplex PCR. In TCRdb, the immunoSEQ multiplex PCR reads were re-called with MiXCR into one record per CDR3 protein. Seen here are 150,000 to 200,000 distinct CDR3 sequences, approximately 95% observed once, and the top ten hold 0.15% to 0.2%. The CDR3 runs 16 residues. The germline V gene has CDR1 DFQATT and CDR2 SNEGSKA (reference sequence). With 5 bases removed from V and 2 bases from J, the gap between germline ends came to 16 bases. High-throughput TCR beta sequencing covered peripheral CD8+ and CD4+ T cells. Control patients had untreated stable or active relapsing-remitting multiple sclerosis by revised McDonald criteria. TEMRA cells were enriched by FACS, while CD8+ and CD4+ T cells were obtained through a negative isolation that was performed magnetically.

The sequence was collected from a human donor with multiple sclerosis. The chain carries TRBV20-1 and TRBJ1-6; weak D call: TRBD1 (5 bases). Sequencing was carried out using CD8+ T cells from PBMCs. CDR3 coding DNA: TGCAGTGCTCGACGGGAGGGGAAAGCCTATAATTCACCCCTCCACTTT. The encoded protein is CSARREGKAYNSPLHF.